Here is one T cell receptor (beta chain) with its context. The J segment lost 4 bases and the V segment lost 6 bases, leaving 9 bases of the junction unmatched. The CDR3 covers 15 residues. Germline CDR1 reads MNHNY; CDR2 reads SVGAGI (reference sequence). The sample originates from a study of PD-L1 blockade in urothelial cancer. For the study at large: Blood underwent analysis 3 weeks (second dose) and 6 weeks after treatment began.

Sequencing was performed with immunoSEQ multiplex PCR; in TCRdb, only in-frame clones are kept and a portion is missing. The sample holds tens of thousands of clones, less than 90% seen once. This sample's time point: pretreatment peripheral blood. Pretreatment and on-treatment blood mononuclear cell samples were taken, totaling between 1 and 8 time points per patient. This specimen consisted of PBMCs, obtained around atezolizumab (anti-PD-L1) treatment. The J gene is TRBJ1-3, the V gene TRBV6-6; TRBD1 matches 7 bases. The source is a woman between 65 and 79 years old with urothelial cancer. The CDR3 here is CASSPAGGGGNTIYF. The CDR3 DNA follows: TGTGCCAGCAGCCCAGCAGGGGGAGGAGGAAACACCATATATTTT.